Each of the 14 T cell receptor beta chains below was sequenced from the same sample in a study of blood T cells in healthy people across ages. With a J-beta primer mix and a sample-barcoded 5' primer, a second PCR ran 7 to 11 cycles. TCRdb fed the 5' RACE reads into MiXCR, producing one record per CDR3 protein. Of 850,000 to 950,000 distinct CDR3 sequences in the sample, less than 35% were seen once. Sequences were obtained from blood. All receptors derive from a woman over 75 in good health.

The chain carries TRBV5-1 and TRBJ2-1; D remains ambiguous. The end of the DNA fits TRBJ2-7 better, so the J call may be wrong. This CDR3 is built from 14 residues. CDR1 and CDR2 (germline): SGHRS, YFSETQ. CDR3 residues: CASSLRVYSYEQYF. The DNA for the CDR3 is TGCGCCAGCAGCTTAAGAGTCTACTCCTACGAGCAGTACTTC.

The chain employs TRBV7-9 and TRBJ1-4; TRBD1 matches 9 bases. V lost 2 bases, J lost 6 bases, and 10 bases stayed unmatched. This CDR3 is built from 17 residues. Germline CDR1 and CDR2: SEHNR and FQNEAQ (reference sequence). DNA of the CDR3: TGTGCCAGCAGCTTATTACCTCCGGACAGGGGATATGAAAAACTGTTTTTT. This codes for CASSLLPPDRGYEKLFF.

About this clonotype itself: A much larger clonotype is one base distant, so this may be a read error. This chain connects TRBV20-1 to TRBJ2-6; D might be TRBD2 (5 bases). Germline V gene sequence: CDR1 DFQATT, CDR2 SNEGSKA (reference sequence). V was clipped by 8 bases and J by 3 bases, with 17 bases between them. The CDR3 loop spans 15 amino acids. The CDR3 region has the DNA TGCAGTACTAACCGAGGAGGCAATGGGGCCAACGTCCTGACTTTC. It codes for CSTNRGGNGANVLTF.

This clonotype showed up many times. The chain uses TRBV10-3 and TRBJ2-4; 9 bases align to TRBD1. V was pared by 10 bases and J by 9 bases, with 13 bases of the junction left unmatched. The germline CDR1 and CDR2 sequences are ENHRY and SYGVKD. The CDR3 is 14 amino acids. CDR3 region: CATRSPGTGTIQYF. CDR3 bases: TGTGCCACCAGAAGTCCCGGGACAGGGACCATTCAGTACTTC.

This clonotype was detected ten times or more. The chain links TRBV5-1 to TRBJ2-5; 9 nucleotides line up with TRBD1. The length of the CDR3 is 17 residues. Germline values: CDR1 SGHRS, CDR2 YFSETQ. V lost 0 bases and J lost 4; bases outside the gene matches: 10. Here the CDR3 reads CASSLEGQGFIGETQYF. CDR3 bases: TGCGCCAGCAGCTTGGAAGGACAGGGGTTCATCGGAGAGACCCAGTACTTC. The variable domain in full, with the rest retrieved from reference TRBV5-1 and TRBJ2-5, is KAGVTQTPRYLIKTRGQQVTLSCSPISGHRSVSWYQQTPGQGLQFLFEYFSETQRNKGNFPGRFSGRQFSNSRSEMNVSTLELGDSALYLCASSLEGQGFIGETQYFGPGTRLLVL.

The chain recombines TRBV18 with TRBJ1-1; D possibly corresponds to TRBD1 (6 bases). CDR1 is KGHSH, CDR2 LQKENI, per germline. Trimming took off 4 bases at V and 7 bases at J, with 16 bases between the two ends. This CDR3 has 14 amino acids. The CDR3 region has the DNA TGTGCCAGCTCACAATCAGCAAGGGGGGGTGAAGCTTTCTTT. Translation gives CASSQSARGGEAFF.

This clonotype was observed a few times. This rearrangement joins TRBV30 to TRBJ2-3; no clear D gene. Trimming left V 0 bases short and J 6 bases short, with 10 bases between. The CDR3 length is 13 residues. Germline V gene sequence: CDR1 GTSNPN, CDR2 SVGIG (reference sequence). The CDR3 DNA sequence: TGTGCCTGGAGTGTACACGGACGGGATACGCAGTATTTT. Amino acids: CAWSVHGRDTQYF.

This clonotype has ten or more counts. This chain links TRBV5-1 with TRBJ2-6; a possible D gene is TRBD1 (6 bases). Trimming took 7 bases from V and 1 from J, leaving 9 bases between them. The CDR3 loop spans 14 amino acids. Germline CDR1 SGHRS, CDR2 YFSETQ. DNA for the CDR3: TGCGCCAGCTACCAGGGGTCTGGGGCCAACGTCCTGACTTTC. Its protein product is CASYQGSGANVLTF.

V usage is TRBV27 and J usage is TRBJ1-1; D is possibly TRBD1 (6 bases). This CDR3 is 16 amino acids long. From germline, CDR1 is MNHEY and CDR2 SMNVEV (reference sequence). Deletions cut 3 bases from V and 3 bases from J, with 17 bases between. Here the CDR3 reads CASSFRLTGSHTEAFF. The CDR3 nucleotides read TGTGCCAGCAGTTTTCGCCTGACAGGTTCGCACACTGAAGCTTTCTTT.

This clonotype was seen at least ten times. The chain carries TRBV5-1 and TRBJ1-4, with no clear D. V shed 1 base and J shed 0 bases, with 7 bases lying between them. There are 15 residues in the CDR3. Germline-derived CDR1 and CDR2 are SGHRS and YFSETQ. The CDR3 nucleotides are TGCGCCAGCAGCTTGCGGGAGCCAACTAATGAAAAACTGTTTTTT. It codes for CASSLREPTNEKLFF.

This clonotype has ten or more counts. The chain carries TRBV5-5 and TRBJ1-5; D uncertain. Germline-derived CDR1 and CDR2 are SGHKS and YYEKEE (reference sequence). Trimming shortened V by 1 base and J by 3 bases, and 8 bases separated the two germline ends. The CDR3 runs to 14 residues. This CDR3 is CASSLNRINQPQHF. In DNA form, the CDR3 reads TGTGCCAGCAGCTTGAACCGCATCAATCAGCCCCAGCATTTT.

This clonotype was seen a handful of times. V gene TRBV18 combines with J gene TRBJ1-2; D remains unclear. This CDR3 region has 13 residues. Germline V gene sequence: CDR1 KGHSH, CDR2 LQKENI. Trimming took 3 bases from V and 4 from J, leaving 9 bases between them. DNA of the CDR3: TGTGCCAGCTCACCCCAGGACGGCTATGGCTACACCTTC. Residues: CASSPQDGYGYTF. Complete variable domain (other parts from reference TRBV18 and TRBJ1-2): NAGVMQNPRHLVRRRGQEARLRCSPMKGHSHVYWYRQLPEEGLKFMVYLQKENIIDESGMPKERFSAEFPKEGPSILRIQQVVRGDSAAYFCASSPQDGYGYTFGSGTRLTVV.

This clonotype was observed many times. The V call is TRBV20-1, the J call TRBJ1-4; unclear D gene. With 3 bases removed from V and 10 bases from J, the gap between germline ends came to 18 bases. The CDR3 length is 14 residues. Germline loops: CDR1 DFQATT, CDR2 SNEGSKA (reference sequence). The CDR3 bases are TGCAGTGCTAGCCGTCCCGAGGGAATGGGAAAACTGTTTTTT. It codes for CSASRPEGMGKLFF.

This clonotype has at least ten counts. The rearrangement links TRBV6-1 to TRBJ2-7; 9 nucleotides align to TRBD1. Germline lookup yields CDR1 MNHNS and CDR2 SASEGT. V was clipped by 8 bases and J by 1 base; unmatched bases: 12. The CDR3 length is 16 residues. DNA of the CDR3: TGTGCCAGCTTACGGACAGGGGCTCGAGGATCCTACGAGCAGTACTTC. It codes for CASLRTGARGSYEQYF.